Reported below is one TCR beta chain. The data derive from a study of control samples from healthy donors and cancer patients. Produced via immunoSEQ multiplex PCR; TCRdb's table is partial and in-frame only. This sample has approximately 150,000 clones, with approximately 92% found just once. Germline-derived CDR1 and CDR2 are SGHNT and YENEEA. The CDR3 has 17 residues. The ends were cut back, 4 bases at V and 4 bases at J, with 22 bases in the middle. The TCR comes from a man aged 30-40 years in good health. The gene calls are TRBV11-3 and TRBJ1-2; D uncertain. The sample was blood. In DNA, the CDR3 is TGTGCCAGCAGCTCCGGTAAAAGGCCTCTTCCCTCCTATGGCTACACCTTC. Translated: CASSSGKRPLPSYGYTF. The full variable domain, rest sourced from reference TRBV11-3 and TRBJ1-2, is EAGVVQSPRYKIIEKKQPVAFWCNPISGHNTLYWYLQNLGQGPELLIRYENEEAVDDSQLPKDRFSAERLKGVDSTLKIQPAELGDSAVYLCASSSGKRPLPSYGYTFGSGTRLTVV.